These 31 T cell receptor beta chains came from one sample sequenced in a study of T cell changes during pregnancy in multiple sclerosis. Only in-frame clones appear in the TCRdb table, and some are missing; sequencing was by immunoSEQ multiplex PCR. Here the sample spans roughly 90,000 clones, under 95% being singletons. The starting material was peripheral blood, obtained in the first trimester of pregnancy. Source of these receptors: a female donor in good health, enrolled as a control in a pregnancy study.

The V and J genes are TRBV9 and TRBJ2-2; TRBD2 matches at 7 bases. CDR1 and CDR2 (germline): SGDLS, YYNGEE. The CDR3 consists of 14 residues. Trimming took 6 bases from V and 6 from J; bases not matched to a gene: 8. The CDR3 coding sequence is TGTGCCAGCACACAGCGGGGTCGAGCCGGGGAGCTGTTTTTT. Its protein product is CASTQRGRAGELFF.

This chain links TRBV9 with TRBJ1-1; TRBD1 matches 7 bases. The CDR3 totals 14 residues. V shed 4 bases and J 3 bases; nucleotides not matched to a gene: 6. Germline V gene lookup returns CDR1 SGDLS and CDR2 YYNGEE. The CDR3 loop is CASSPLGTDTEAFF. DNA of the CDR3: TGTGCCAGCAGCCCCCTTGGGACAGACACTGAAGCTTTCTTT.

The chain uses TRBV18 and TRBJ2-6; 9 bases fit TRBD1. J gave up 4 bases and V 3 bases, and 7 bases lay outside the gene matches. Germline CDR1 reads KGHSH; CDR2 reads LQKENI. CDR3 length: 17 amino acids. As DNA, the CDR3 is TGTGCCAGCTCACCCCAGGGACAGGGAACCGGGGCCAACGTCCTGACTTTC. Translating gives CASSPQGQGTGANVLTF.

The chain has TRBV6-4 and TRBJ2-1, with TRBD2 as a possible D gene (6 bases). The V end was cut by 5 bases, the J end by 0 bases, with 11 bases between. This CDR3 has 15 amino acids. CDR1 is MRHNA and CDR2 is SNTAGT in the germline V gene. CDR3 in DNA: TGTGCCAGCAGTCCAGACGGGGGCTCCTACAATGAGCAGTTCTTC. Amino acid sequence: CASSPDGGSYNEQFF.

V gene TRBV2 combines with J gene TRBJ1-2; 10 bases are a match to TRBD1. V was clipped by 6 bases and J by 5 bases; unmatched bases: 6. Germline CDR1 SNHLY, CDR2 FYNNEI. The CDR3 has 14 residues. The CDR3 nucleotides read TGTGCCAGCAGGACGACAGGGGGCGGTTATGGCTACACCTTC. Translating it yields CASRTTGGGYGYTF.

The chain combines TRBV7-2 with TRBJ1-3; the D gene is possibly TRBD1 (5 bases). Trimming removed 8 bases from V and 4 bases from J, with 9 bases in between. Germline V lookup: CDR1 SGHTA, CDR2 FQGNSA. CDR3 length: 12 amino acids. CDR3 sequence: CASGHGGNTIYF. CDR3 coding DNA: TGTGCCAGCGGACACGGGGGAAACACCATATATTTT.

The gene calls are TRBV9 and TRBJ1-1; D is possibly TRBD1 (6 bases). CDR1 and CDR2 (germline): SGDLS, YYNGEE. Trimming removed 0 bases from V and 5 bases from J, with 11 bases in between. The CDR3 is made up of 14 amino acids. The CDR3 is CASSVGRGVTEAFF. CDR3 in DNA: TGTGCCAGCAGCGTAGGCAGGGGAGTAACTGAAGCTTTCTTT. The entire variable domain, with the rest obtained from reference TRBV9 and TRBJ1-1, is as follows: DSGVTQTPKHLITATGQRVTLRCSPRSGDLSVYWYQQSLDQGLQFLIQYYNGEERAKGNILERFSAQQFPDLHSELNLSSLELGDSALYFCASSVGRGVTEAFFGQGTRLTVV.

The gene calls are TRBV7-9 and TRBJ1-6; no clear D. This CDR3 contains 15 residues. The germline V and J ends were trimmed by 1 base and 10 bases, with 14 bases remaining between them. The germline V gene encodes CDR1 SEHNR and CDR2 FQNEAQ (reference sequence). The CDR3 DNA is TGTGCCAGCAGCTTAGGCTCCGCCGGTAGCTCACCCCTCCACTTT. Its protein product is CASSLGSAGSSPLHF.

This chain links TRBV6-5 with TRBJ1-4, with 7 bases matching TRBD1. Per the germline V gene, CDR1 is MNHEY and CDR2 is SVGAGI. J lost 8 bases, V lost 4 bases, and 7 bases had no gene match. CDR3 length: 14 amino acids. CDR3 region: CASSSGQVWEKLFF. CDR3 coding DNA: TGTGCCAGCAGTTCCGGACAGGTTTGGGAAAAACTGTTTTTT.

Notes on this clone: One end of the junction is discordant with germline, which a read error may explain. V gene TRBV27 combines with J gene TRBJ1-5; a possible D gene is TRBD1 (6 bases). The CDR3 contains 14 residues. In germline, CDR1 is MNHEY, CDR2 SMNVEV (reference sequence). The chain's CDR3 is CASSLQGINQPQHF. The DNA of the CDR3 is TGTGCCAGTAGTTTGCAGGGGATTAATCAGCCCCAGCATTTT.

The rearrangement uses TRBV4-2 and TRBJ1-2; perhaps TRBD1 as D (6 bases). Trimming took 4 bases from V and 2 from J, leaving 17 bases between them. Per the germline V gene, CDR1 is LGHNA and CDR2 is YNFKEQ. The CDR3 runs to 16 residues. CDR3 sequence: CASSRMEGGANYGYTF. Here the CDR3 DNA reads TGTGCCAGCAGCCGGATGGAAGGGGGGGCAAACTATGGCTACACCTTC.

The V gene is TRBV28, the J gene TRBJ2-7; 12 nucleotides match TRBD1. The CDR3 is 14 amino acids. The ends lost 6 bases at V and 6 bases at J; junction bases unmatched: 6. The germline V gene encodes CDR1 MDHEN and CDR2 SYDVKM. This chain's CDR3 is CASSPGQGASEQYF. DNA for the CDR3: TGTGCCAGCAGCCCGGGACAGGGGGCTTCCGAGCAGTACTTC.

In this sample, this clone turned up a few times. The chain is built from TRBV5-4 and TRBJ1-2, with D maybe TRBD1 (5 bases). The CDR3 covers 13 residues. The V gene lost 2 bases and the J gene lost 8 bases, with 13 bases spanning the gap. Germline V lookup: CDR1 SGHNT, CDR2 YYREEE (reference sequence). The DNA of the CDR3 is TGTGCCAGCAGCTTCTTTGGGACTGTGGGCTACACCTTC. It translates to CASSFFGTVGYTF.

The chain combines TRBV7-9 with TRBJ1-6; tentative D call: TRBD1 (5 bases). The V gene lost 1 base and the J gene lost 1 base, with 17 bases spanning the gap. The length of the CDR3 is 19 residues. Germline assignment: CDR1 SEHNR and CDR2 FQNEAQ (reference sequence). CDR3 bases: TGTGCCAGCAGCTTAGTATTCATGGTCAGGGCGTCCTATAATTCACCCCTCCACTTT. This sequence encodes CASSLVFMVRASYNSPLHF.

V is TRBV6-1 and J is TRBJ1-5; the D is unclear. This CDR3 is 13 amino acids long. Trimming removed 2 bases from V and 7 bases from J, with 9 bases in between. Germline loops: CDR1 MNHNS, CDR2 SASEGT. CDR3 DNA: TGTGCCAGCAGTGAAACCTTCGGGCAGCCCCAGCATTTT. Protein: CASSETFGQPQHF.

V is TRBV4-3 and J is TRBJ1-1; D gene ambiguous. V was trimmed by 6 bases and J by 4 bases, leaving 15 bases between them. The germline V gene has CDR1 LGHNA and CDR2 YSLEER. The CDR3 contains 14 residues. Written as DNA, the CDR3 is TGCGCCAGCAGTCTCGGCGGGGTTGGCACTGAAGCTTTCTTT. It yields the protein CASSLGGVGTEAFF.

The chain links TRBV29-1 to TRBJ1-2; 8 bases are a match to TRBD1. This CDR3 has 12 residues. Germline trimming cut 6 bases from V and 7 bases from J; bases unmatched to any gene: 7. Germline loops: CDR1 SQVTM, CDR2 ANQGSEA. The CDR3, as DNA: TGCAGCGTAGTGACAGGGGATGTTGGCTACACCTTC. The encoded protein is CSVVTGDVGYTF.

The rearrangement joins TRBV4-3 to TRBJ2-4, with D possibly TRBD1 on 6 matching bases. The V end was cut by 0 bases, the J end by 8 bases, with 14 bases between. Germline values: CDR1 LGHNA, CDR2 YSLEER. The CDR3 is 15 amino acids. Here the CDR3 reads CASSQDTRGIYIQYF. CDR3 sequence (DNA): TGCGCCAGCAGCCAAGATACCAGGGGAATATACATTCAGTACTTC.

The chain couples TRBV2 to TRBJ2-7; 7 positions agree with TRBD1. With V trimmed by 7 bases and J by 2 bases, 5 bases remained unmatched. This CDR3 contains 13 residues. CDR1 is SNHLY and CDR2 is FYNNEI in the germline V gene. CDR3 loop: CASTRDSTYEQYF. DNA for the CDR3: TGTGCCAGCACCCGGGACAGCACCTACGAGCAGTACTTC.

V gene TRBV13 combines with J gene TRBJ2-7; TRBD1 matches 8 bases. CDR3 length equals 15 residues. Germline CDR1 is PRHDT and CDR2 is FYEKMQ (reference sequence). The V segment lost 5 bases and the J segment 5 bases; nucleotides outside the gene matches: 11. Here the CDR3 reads CASSGGTGGSHEQYF. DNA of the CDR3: TGTGCCAGCAGCGGTGGGACAGGTGGGTCTCACGAGCAGTACTTC.

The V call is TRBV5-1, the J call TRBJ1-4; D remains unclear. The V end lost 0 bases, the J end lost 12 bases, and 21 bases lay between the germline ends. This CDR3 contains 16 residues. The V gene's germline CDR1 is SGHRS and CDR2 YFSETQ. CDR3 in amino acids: CASSLDYGSENQELFF. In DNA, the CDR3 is TGCGCCAGCAGCTTGGATTACGGGTCCGAAAACCAAGAACTGTTTTTT.

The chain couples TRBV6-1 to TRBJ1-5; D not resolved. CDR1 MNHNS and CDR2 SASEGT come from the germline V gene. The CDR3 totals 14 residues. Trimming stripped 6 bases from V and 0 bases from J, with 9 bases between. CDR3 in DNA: TGTGCCAGCAGCCCAGAAGTTAGCAATCAGCCCCAGCATTTT. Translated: CASSPEVSNQPQHF.

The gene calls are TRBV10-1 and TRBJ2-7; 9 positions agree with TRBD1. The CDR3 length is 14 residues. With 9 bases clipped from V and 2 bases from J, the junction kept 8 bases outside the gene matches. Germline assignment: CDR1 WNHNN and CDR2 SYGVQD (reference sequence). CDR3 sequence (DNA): TGCGCCAGTACCAACAGGGGGCTCACCTACGAGCAGTACTTC. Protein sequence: CASTNRGLTYEQYF.

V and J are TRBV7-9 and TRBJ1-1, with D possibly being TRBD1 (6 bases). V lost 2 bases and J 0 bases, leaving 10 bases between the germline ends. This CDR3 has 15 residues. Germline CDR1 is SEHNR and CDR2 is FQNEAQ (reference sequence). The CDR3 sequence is CASSLPQGMNTEAFF. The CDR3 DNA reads TGTGCCAGCAGCTTACCCCAGGGGATGAACACTGAAGCTTTCTTT.

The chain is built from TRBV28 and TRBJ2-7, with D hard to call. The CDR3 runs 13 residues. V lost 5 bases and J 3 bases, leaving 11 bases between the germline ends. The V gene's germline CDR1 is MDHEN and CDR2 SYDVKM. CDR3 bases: TGTGCCAGCAGTCCCCGGTCATACTACGAGCAGTACTTC. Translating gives CASSPRSYYEQYF.

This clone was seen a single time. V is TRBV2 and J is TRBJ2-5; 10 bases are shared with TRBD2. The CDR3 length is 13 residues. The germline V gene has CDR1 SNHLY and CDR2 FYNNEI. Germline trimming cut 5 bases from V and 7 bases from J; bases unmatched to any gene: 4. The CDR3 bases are TGTGCCAGCAGTAGCGGGGGGGCGGTGACCCAGTACTTC. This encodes CASSSGGAVTQYF. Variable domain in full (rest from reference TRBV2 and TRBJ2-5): EPEVTQTPSHQVTQMGQEVILRCVPISNHLYFYWYRQILGQKVEFLVSFYNNEISEKSEIFDDQFSVERPDGSNFTLKIRSTKLEDSAMYFCASSSGGAVTQYFGPGTRLLVL.

The CDR3 loop reads CASSLGTGGPNYGYTF. The DNA of the CDR3 is TGTGCCAGCAGCTTAGGGACAGGGGGCCCGAACTATGGCTACACCTTC. The chain has TRBV7-9 and TRBJ1-2, with 11 positions matching TRBD1. This CDR3 spans 16 amino acids. Germline lookup yields CDR1 SEHNR and CDR2 FQNEAQ (reference sequence). V gave up 1 base and J gave up 2 bases; unmatched junction bases: 3. The full variable domain, rest sourced from reference TRBV7-9 and TRBJ1-2, is DTGVSQNPRHKITKRGQNVTFRCDPISEHNRLYWYRQTLGQGPEFLTYFQNEAQLEKSRLLSDRFSAERPKGSFSTLEIQRTEQGDSAMYLCASSLGTGGPNYGYTFGSGTRLTVV.

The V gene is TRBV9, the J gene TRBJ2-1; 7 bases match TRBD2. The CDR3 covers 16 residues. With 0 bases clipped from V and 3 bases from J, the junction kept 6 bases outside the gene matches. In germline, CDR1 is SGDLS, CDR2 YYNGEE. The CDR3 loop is CASSVEAGRDYNEQFF. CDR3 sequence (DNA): TGTGCCAGCAGCGTAGAAGCGGGGCGCGACTACAATGAGCAGTTCTTC. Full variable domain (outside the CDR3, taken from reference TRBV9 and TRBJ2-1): DSGVTQTPKHLITATGQRVTLRCSPRSGDLSVYWYQQSLDQGLQFLIQYYNGEERAKGNILERFSAQQFPDLHSELNLSSLELGDSALYFCASSVEAGRDYNEQFFGPGTRLTVL.

Here the CDR3 reads CASSAYPGSGNTIYF. The CDR3 nucleotides read TGTGCCAGCAGCGCTTACCCAGGCTCTGGAAACACCATATATTTT. V usage is TRBV9 and J usage is TRBJ1-3; D unclear. CDR1 SGDLS and CDR2 YYNGEE come from the germline V gene. Trimming removed 3 bases at V and 0 bases at J, with 10 bases between. This CDR3 comprises 15 residues.

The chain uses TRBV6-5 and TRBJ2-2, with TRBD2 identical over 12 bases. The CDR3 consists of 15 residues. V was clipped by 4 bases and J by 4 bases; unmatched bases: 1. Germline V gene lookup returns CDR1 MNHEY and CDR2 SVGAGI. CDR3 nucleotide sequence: TGTGCCAGCAGTTCACTAGCGGGGGGCACCGGGGAGCTGTTTTTT. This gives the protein CASSSLAGGTGELFF.

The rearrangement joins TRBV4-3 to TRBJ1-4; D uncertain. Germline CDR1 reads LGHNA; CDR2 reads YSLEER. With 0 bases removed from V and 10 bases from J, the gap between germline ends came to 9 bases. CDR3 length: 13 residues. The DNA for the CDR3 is TGCGCCAGCAGCCAAGAACCCTCCAGAAAACTGTTTTTT. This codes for CASSQEPSRKLFF.